This T cell receptor beta chain was identified in a study of early T cells in non-severe SARS-CoV-2 infection. This CDR3 comprises 12 residues. The germline CDR1 and CDR2 sequences are SQVTM and ANQGSEA. After removal of 6 bases from V and 4 bases from J, the junction contained 5 bases not matched to a gene. This clonotype was counted ten times or more. One entry per CDR3 protein, called by TCRdb with MiXCR from the 5' RACE reads. The data show fewer than 65,000 distinct CDR3 sequences, with more than 9% seen just once and under 5% held by the top ten. The chain joins TRBV29-1 to TRBJ2-5, with 7 positions matching TRBD1. The sample taken for sequencing was whole blood. The origin of this receptor is an adult who was a healthcare worker with PCR-confirmed SARS-CoV-2 infection or an uninfected control (not recorded which). The CDR3 DNA follows: TGCAGCGTCGGACAGGTCGGAGAGACCCAGTACTTC. It specifies CSVGQVGETQYF.